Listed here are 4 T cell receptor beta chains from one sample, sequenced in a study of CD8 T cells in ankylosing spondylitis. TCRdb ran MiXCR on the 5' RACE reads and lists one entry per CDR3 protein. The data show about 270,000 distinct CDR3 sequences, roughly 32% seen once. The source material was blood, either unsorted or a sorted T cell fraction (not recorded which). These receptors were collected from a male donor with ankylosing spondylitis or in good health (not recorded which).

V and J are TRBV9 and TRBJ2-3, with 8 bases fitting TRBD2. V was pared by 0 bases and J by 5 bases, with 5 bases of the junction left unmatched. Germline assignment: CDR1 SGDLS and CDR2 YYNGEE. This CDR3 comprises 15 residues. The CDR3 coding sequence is TGTGCCAGCAGCGTAGGCCGGGGGGGCGGAGATACGCAGTATTTT. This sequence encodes CASSVGRGGGDTQYF.

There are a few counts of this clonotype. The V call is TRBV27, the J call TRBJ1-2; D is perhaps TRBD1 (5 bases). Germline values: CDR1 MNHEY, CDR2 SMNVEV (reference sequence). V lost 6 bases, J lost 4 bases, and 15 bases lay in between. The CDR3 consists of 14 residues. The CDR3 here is CASSSSPGFYGYTF. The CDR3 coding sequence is TGTGCCAGCAGCTCCTCCCCAGGGTTCTATGGCTACACCTTC.

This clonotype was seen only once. The CDR3 loop is CASSLDFLYEQYF. In DNA, the CDR3 is TGCGCCAGCAGCTTGGACTTCCTCTACGAGCAGTACTTC. The chain employs TRBV5-1 and TRBJ2-7, with D unclear. V was pared by 0 bases and J by 3 bases, with 7 bases between. Germline CDR1 is SGHRS and CDR2 is YFSETQ. This CDR3 contains 13 residues.

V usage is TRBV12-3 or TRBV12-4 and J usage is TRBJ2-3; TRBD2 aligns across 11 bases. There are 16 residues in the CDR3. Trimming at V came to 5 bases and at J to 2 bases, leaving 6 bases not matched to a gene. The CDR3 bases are TGTGCCAGCAGTCCCCGACTAGCGGGGACCACAGATACGCAGTATTTT. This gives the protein CASSPRLAGTTDTQYF.